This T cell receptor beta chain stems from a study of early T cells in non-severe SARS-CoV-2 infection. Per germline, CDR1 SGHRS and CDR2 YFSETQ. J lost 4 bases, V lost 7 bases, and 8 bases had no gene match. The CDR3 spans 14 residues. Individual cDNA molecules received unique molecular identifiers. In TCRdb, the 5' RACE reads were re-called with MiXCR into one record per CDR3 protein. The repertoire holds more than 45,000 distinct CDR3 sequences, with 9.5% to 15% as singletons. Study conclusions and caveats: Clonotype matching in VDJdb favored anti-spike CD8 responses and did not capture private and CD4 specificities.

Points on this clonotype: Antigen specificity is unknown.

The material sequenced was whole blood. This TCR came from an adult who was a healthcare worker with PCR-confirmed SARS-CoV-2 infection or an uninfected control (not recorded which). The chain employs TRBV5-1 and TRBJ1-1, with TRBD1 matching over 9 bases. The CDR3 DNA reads TGCGCCAGCGGGATTACAGGGGGCGGCACTGAAGCTTTCTTT. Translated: CASGITGGGTEAFF.